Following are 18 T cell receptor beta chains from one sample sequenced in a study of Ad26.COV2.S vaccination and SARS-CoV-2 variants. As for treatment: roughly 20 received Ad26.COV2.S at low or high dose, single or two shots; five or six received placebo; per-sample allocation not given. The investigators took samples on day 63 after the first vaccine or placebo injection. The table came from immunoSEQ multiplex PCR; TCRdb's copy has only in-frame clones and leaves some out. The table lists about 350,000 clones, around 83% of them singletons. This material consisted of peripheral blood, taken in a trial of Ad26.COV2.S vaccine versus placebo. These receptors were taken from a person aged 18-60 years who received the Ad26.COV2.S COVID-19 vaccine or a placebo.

CDR3 in amino acids: CASSMDSLGETQYF. The CDR3 nucleotides are TGTGCCAGCAGCATGGACAGCTTGGGGGAGACCCAGTACTTC. The V call is TRBV5-4, the J call TRBJ2-5; the D gene is possibly TRBD1 (6 bases). Looked up from germline, CDR1 is SGHNT and CDR2 is YYREEE (reference sequence). The germline V and J ends were trimmed by 4 bases and 5 bases, with 15 bases remaining between them. This CDR3 comprises 14 residues. Filled out from reference TRBV5-4 and TRBJ2-5, the complete variable domain reads ETGVTQSPTHLIKTRGQQVTLRCSSQSGHNTVSWYQQALGQGPQFIFQYYREEENGRGNFPPRFSGLQFPNYSSELNVNALELDDSALYLCASSMDSLGETQYFGPGTRLLVL.

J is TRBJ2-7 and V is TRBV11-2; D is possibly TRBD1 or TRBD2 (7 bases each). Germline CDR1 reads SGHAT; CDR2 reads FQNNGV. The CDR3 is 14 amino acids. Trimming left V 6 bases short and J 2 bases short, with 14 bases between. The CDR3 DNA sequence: TGTGCCAGCAGTCAGGGGGGGCAGACCTACGAGCAGTACTTC. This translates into CASSQGGQTYEQYF. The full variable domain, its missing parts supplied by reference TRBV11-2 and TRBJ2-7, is EAGVAQSPRYKIIEKRQSVAFWCNPISGHATLYWYQQILGQGPKLLIQFQNNGVVDDSQLPKDRFSAERLKGVDSTLKIQPAKLEDSAVYLCASSQGGQTYEQYFGPGTRLTVT.

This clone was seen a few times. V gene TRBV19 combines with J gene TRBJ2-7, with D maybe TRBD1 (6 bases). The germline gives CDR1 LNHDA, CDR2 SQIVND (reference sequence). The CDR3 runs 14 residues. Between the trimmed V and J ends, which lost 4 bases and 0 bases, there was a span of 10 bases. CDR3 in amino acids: CASSSDRHSYEQYF. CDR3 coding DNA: TGTGCCAGTAGTAGCGACAGGCACTCCTACGAGCAGTACTTC.

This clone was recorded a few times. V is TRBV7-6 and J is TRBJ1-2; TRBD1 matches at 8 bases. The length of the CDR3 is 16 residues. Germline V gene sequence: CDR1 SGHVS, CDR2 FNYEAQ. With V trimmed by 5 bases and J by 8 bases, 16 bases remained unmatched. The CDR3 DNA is TGTGCCAGCAGCACGGACAGGGACCGGGAATATGGCGGCTACACCTTC. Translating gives CASSTDRDREYGGYTF.

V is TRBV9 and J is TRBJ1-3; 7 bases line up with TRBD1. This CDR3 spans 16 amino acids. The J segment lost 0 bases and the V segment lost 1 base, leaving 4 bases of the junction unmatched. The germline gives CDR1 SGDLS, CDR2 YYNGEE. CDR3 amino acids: CASSVTGTASGNTIYF. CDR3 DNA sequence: TGTGCCAGCAGCGTAACTGGGACAGCCTCTGGAAACACCATATATTTT.

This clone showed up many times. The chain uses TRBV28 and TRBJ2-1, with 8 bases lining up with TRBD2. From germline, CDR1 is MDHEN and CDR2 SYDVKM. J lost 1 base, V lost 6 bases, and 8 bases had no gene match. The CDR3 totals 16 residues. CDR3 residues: CASSALVAGSYNEQFF. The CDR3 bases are TGTGCCAGCAGCGCCCTCGTAGCGGGATCCTACAATGAGCAGTTCTTC.

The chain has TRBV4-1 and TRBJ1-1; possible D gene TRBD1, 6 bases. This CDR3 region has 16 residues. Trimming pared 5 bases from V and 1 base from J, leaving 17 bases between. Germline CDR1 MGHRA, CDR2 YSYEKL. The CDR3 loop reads CASSYPFRGKNTEAFF. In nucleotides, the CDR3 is TGCGCCAGCAGCTACCCGTTTAGGGGGAAGAACACTGAAGCTTTCTTT.

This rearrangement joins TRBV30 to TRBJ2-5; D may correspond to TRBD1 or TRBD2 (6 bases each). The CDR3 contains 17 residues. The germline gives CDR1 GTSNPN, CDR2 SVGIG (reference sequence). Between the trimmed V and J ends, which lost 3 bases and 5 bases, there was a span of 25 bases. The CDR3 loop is CAWRAGRGQGFWETQYF. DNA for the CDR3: TGTGCCTGGAGGGCGGGCCGGGGGCAGGGGTTCTGGGAGACCCAGTACTTC.

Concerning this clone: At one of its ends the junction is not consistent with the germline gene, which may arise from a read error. The CDR3 nucleotides are TGCAGTGCCAGAGAGGGAACGCAGTATTTT. Translation gives CSAREGTQYF. The chain combines TRBV20-1 with TRBJ2-3; the D gene is possibly TRBD2 (5 bases). Germline CDR1 and CDR2: DFQATT and SNEGSKA (reference sequence). The CDR3 is 10 residues long.

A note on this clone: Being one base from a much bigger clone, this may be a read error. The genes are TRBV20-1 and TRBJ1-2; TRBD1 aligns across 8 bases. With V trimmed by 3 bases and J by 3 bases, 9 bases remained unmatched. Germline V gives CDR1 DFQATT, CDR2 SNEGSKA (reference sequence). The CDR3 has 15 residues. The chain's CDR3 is CSASRQGADDYGYTF. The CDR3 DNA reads TGCAGTGCTAGTCGGCAGGGGGCGGATGACTATGGCTACACCTTC.

In DNA form, the CDR3 reads TGTGCCAGCAGCCTAATAGGGCCGGAGACCCAGTACTTC. It specifies CASSLIGPETQYF. V usage is TRBV7-2 and J usage is TRBJ2-5, with no clear D. V was cut by 5 bases and J by 5 bases, with 12 bases left in between. The germline gives CDR1 SGHTA, CDR2 FQGNSA. The CDR3 runs to 13 residues.

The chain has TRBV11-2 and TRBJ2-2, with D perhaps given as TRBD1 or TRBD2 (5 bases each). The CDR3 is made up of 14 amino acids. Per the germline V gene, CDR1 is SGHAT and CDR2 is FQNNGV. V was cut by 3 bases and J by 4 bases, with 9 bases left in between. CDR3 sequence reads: CASSLGPSTGELFF. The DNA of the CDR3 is TGTGCCAGCAGCTTGGGACCGAGCACCGGGGAGCTGTTTTTT. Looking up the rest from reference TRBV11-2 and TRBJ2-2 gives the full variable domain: EAGVAQSPRYKIIEKRQSVAFWCNPISGHATLYWYQQILGQGPKLLIQFQNNGVVDDSQLPKDRFSAERLKGVDSTLKIQPAKLEDSAVYLCASSLGPSTGELFFGEGSRLTVL.

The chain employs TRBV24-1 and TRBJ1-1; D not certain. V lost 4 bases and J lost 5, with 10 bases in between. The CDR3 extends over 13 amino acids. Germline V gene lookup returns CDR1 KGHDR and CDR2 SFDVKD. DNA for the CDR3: TGTGCCACCAGTGAACAACTTGGAACTGAAGCTTTCTTT. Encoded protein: CATSEQLGTEAFF.

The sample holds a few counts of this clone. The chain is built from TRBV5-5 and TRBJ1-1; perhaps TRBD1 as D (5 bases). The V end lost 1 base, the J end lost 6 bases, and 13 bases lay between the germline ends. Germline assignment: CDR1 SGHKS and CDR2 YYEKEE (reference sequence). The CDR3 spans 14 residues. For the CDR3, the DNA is TGTGCCAGCAGCTTGTGGGCGGGGCGGGCTGAAGCTTTCTTT. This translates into CASSLWAGRAEAFF.

The CDR3 region is CASSELRAGYNEQFF. In DNA form, the CDR3 reads TGTGCCAGCAGCGAATTGAGAGCGGGGTACAATGAGCAGTTCTTC. The V gene is TRBV7-9, the J gene TRBJ2-1, with 7 nucleotides matching TRBD2. Germline V gene data show CDR1 as SEHNR and CDR2 as FQNEAQ (reference sequence). The CDR3 extends over 15 amino acids. V was pared by 5 bases and J by 4 bases, with 8 bases of the junction left unmatched.

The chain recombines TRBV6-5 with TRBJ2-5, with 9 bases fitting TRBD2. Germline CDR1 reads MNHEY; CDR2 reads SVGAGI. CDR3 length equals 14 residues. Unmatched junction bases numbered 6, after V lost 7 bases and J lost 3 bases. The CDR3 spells CASTTTSGKETQYF. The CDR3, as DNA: TGTGCCAGCACCACGACTAGCGGAAAAGAGACCCAGTACTTC.

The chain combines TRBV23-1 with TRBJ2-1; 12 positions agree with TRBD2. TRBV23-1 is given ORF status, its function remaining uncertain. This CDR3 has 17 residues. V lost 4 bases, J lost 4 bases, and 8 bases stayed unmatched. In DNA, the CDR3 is TGCGCCAGCAGTCTCGGACTAGCGGGACCTAAATACAATGAGCAGTTCTTC. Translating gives CASSLGLAGPKYNEQFF.

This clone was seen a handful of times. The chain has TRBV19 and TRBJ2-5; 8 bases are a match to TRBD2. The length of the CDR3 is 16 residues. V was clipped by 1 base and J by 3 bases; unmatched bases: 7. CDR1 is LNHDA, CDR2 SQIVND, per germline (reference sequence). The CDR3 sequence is CASSIGPRGGEETQYF. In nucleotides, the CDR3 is TGTGCCAGTAGTATAGGCCCCCGGGGGGGCGAAGAGACCCAGTACTTC.